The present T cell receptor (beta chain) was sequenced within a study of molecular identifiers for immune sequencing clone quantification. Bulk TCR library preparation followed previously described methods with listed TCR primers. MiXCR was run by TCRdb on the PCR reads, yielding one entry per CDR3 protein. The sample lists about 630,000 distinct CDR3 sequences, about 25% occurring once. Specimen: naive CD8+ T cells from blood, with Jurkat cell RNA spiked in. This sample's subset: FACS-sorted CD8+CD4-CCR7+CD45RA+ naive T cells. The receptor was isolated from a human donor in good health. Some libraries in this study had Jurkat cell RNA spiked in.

The CDR3 protein is CASSYSNGASYEQYF. The CDR3 DNA follows: TGTGCCAGCAGTTACTCGAACGGGGCCTCCTACGAGCAGTACTTC. The rearrangement uses TRBV6-2 or TRBV6-3 and TRBJ2-7; TRBD1 or TRBD2 may be the D gene (5 bases each). The ends were cut back, 0 bases at V and 0 bases at J, with 9 bases in the middle. Germline V gives CDR1 MNHEY, CDR2 SVGEGT. The CDR3 has 15 amino acids.